One T cell receptor (beta chain) is described in this entry. Its antigen has not been determined. Per-base quality was not reported, and no clone a single base away is much larger than it. The data originate from a study of cytomegalovirus exposure and HLA in healthy donors (dated by TCRdb to about 2017). Background on the whole study: An earlier analysis of a few hundred of the donors reported 276 Gb of sequence data and 95 million to 140 million unique TCR beta sequences obtained from approximately 180 million T cells. The study aimed to test whether signatures of past pathogen exposure could be identified by cataloging public T cell receptors. The study used immunosequencing to profile the T cell repertoires of some 600 subjects and linked those repertoires to cytomegalovirus serostatus. The number of donors typed differed by locus, with about 629-630 for A, B, C, DRB1 and DQB1, more than 500 for DQA1, 600 to 610 for DPA1, and approximately 470 for DPB1. Both class I and class II loci were covered by HLA typing, at four-digit resolution. Genome-wide SNP genotypes for about 60% of the roughly 670 donors were used in a later genetic analysis, which treated that subset as a discovery cohort. A handful of DR-DQ haplotypes were handled as single units for association and clustering because linkage in the cohort was strong. Alongside the repertoire data, information on donor age, sex, ethnicity and CMV serostatus was compiled. An earlier analysis of approximately 630 of the donors applied high-throughput TCR beta sequencing to assess whether each TCR beta V gene segment acted as functional or pseudogenic. In a later analysis, previously published TCR beta repertoires from more than 500 donors were re-analyzed and high-resolution HLA genotyping was added so that TCR occurrence patterns could be studied. The later analysis used no new phenotypic data to find candidate immune exposures, relying instead on TCR beta sequences and their occurrence across donors. Among several hundred genotyped donors of the cohort, an average of roughly 230,000 unique TCR beta nucleotide sequences was sequenced per donor, of which roughly 17% were non-productive. All discovery cohort repertoires had been generated using a single sequencing platform. To predict cytomegalovirus infection status, the study combined high-throughput TCR immunosequencing, statistical association of individual TCRs with disease status, and machine learning. Around 300 gigabases of sequencing data and tens of millions of unique TCR sequences were included in an early release covering roughly 600 HLA-typed donors. Besides the first cohort of roughly 700 subjects, a separate validation cohort made up of around 120 different subjects was used. The genetic ancestry cluster associated with self-reported Caucasian donors included approximately 85% of the roughly 380 genotyped donors. Points the paper makes about the study in general: Roughly uniform sequencing depth across donors was assumed in presence/absence analyses, although this assumption may not hold. Most TCR sequences were observed very rarely across donors, whereas some public TCRs were present in many individuals. Because the 87-base-pair reads could not distinguish some IMGT-functional V segments, including TRBV6-2 and TRBV6-3, those segments were excluded. Only TCR beta chains were sequenced in this cohort, and the absence of alpha or paired-chain data limited detectable features. A further reported finding was that TCR beta sequences accurately predicted the HLA-A and HLA-B alleles for most subjects in the first cohort. Linkage disequilibrium might explain the correlated functional status among segregating V segments, but an unknown experimental factor could not be ruled out. The earlier analysis of some 560 of the donors excluded approximately 15 rarely observed V segments, including chromosome 9 orphons, because counts were too low. Broadly in line with IMGT annotations, most TCR beta V segments showed up in productive rearrangements about 87% or about 30% of the time in an earlier analysis of 587 of the donors. In a later analysis, HLA-associated TCR beta chains showed more clonal expansion and lower generation probabilities than non-associated chains that were equally common. Because HLA typing was unavailable for some donors at each locus, only the typed subset was used in association tests. Immune exposure information for the cohort was limited to CMV serostatus. A later analysis reported that several top co-occurrence clusters appeared linked to parvovirus B19, influenza, CMV and Epstein-Barr virus. A later genetic analysis associated a missense DCLRE1C variant with V-gene and J-gene trimming of TCR beta chains, and an independent cohort replicated the association. In a later analysis, the rate of TCR association differed among HLA loci, with DRB1 alleles having the most associated TCRs and HLA-C alleles having the fewest. A later analysis found that most CMV-associated TCR beta chains appeared HLA-restricted, with HLA associations seemingly driven largely by CMV exposure. The authors suggested that the approach could potentially be generalized to other disease states and immunological phenotypes. Cytomegalovirus status was reported to be diagnosed by the classifier with high specificity and sensitivity in both the original and validation cohorts. A group of highly shared sequence variants was considered likely to be a technical artifact of the sequencing pipeline. The study listed around 160 TCR beta chains as associated with cytomegalovirus. Three of the identified cytomegalovirus-associated TCR beta chains were confirmed in vitro to be specific for cytomegalovirus antigens. Specific HLA alleles were associated with 16,951 TCR beta sequences at a false discovery rate of 0.05 in a later analysis. A later genetic analysis reported fewer N-insertions in productive TCRs among donors in an Asian-associated ancestry cluster than the approximately 670-donor mean. When HLA alleles, especially DR and DQ, strongly co-occurred, TCR associations were difficult to assign to individual alleles.

The cohort consisted of 666 healthy bone marrow donors. At the time of sampling, all cohort members were nominally healthy, though unrecorded immune exposures were likely present. The donor tested CMV seropositive, placing the donor among the 290 or so seropositive members of the cohort. Every donor gave a peripheral blood sample, and the peripheral blood mononuclear cells from that sample were used for TCR beta sequencing. The Qiagen DNeasy Blood Extraction Kit was used to extract genomic DNA from the blood cell samples. At the junction V is shortened by 4 bases and J by 1 base; bases outside the gene matches: 4. The germline V gene (reference sequence) yields LNHDA for CDR1 and SQIVND for CDR2. The CDR3 runs 15 residues from the cysteine to the phenylalanine. The read is trimmed to its CDR3 DNA, 45 bases read in frame from base 1. Library creation used the immunoSEQ multiplex PCR assay. For the multiplex PCR, a mixture combining 60 forward primers for TCR Vbeta segments and 13 reverse primers for TCR Jbeta segments was used. A multiplex PCR assay on genomic DNA amplified the CDR3 region of rearranged TCR beta genes. The amplified TCR beta libraries were sequenced on the Illumina HiSeq System as 87-base-pair reads. The study's processing was this. Across the 700 or so repertoires, a later analysis counted 80 million or so unique TCR beta chains, around 11 million of which were shared by at least two donors. Raw reads were error-corrected and collapsed into unique sequences with a nearest-neighbor algorithm that merged closely related sequences to remove PCR and sequencing errors. V, D and J gene segments were assigned by aligning CDR3 sequences to IMGT reference sequences. For a sequence to be retained, at least a six-nucleotide match to both a V gene segment and a J gene segment was required. Rearrangements were called productive when the CDR3 lacked stop codons and stayed in frame with V and J; all others were non-productive. Following IMGT convention, CDR3 was defined as the stretch from the second conserved V-encoded cysteine to the conserved J-encoded phenylalanine. The earlier analysis of approximately 590 of the donors excluded any sequence lacking an unambiguous match to a single V gene segment. In an earlier analysis of some 590 of the donors, V segments were called functional above 56.7% productive rearrangements and were called segregating when the between-donor standard deviation exceeded 5%. A statistical classification framework was built to diagnose cytomegalovirus status from the catalog of TCR beta chain sequences. In a later analysis, V and J genes were assigned by comparing TCR nucleotide sequences against IMGT/GENE-DB human TR gene sequences. The TCRdist pipeline was used in a later analysis to assign CDR3 sequences and most-parsimonious VDJ recombination scenarios. A later analysis defined each TCR beta chain by its CDR3 amino acid sequence plus V-gene family, and excluded reads lacking a unique V-gene family. A later analysis removed 500 to 600 highly shared, low-generation-probability nucleotide sequences to deal with suspected cross-contamination and a sequencing artifact. A later analysis calculated a clonal expansion index for each public chain from normalized within-repertoire ranks of inferred template counts. Generation probabilities in a later analysis came from a VDJ recombination model fitted to out-of-frame rearrangements, and those results were checked against IGoR. Hypergeometric tests were used in a later analysis to score TCR-TCR, TCR-HLA and TCR-CMV co-occurrence, with a repertoire-size bias correction applied to the TCR pairs. To estimate false discovery rates, a later analysis permuted the HLA or CMV assignments 20 times. In a later analysis, co-occurring TCRs were grouped using DBSCAN, and TCRdist sequence similarity was added for clustering within HLA-allele-positive subsets. Repertoires with fewer than 30,000 or more than 120,000 public chains were left out of co-occurrence clustering, as were about five repertoires with anomalous nucleotide sharing. TCRdb took this table from immuneACCESS and kept in-frame rearrangements with V and J called. Such tables lack part of the clones; where checked against another copy, unresolved V genes explain under half of the gap, and the rest is unexplained. The DNA was the basis for D and trimming; V, J and clone size are from that table. The sample data list about 130,000 clones, and 80% to 90% of these were observed just once. The ten largest clones capture 5% to 7% of the sample.

Sequencing was carried out using PBMCs. The rearranged chain carries TRBV19 and TRBJ2-5, with TRBD1 matching 9 junction bases. This sequence was found in a middle-aged woman in good health and CMV-seropositive. The CDR3 protein is CASSRTGASQETQYF. The base sequence is TGTGCCAGTAGTAGGACAGGGGCATCCCAAGAGACCCAGTACTTC.